Below, 7 T cell receptor beta chains from the same sample are listed, as sequenced in a study of blood T cell repertoires in COVID-19. The table came from immunoSEQ multiplex PCR; TCRdb's copy has only in-frame clones and leaves some out. The sample shows about 320,000 clones, more than 75% of them seen only once. Sequencing input: PBMCs or T cells enriched from blood (not recorded which). These receptors all come from a man aged 60 to 75 who had recovered from COVID-19.

The chain uses TRBV6-5 and TRBJ1-1; D gene uncertain. Germline V gene sequence: CDR1 MNHEY, CDR2 SVGAGI. The CDR3 covers 14 residues. Trimming took off 6 bases at V and 1 base at J, with 12 bases between the two ends. DNA of the CDR3: TGTGCCAGCAGAAGGCTCAGGCAGAACACTGAAGCTTTCTTT. It translates to CASRRLRQNTEAFF.

This chain links TRBV6-5 with TRBJ2-3; 13 bases fit TRBD2. CDR3 length: 15 residues. The J segment lost 4 bases and the V segment lost 3 bases, leaving 1 base of the junction unmatched. CDR1 is MNHEY, CDR2 SVGAGI, per germline. CDR3: CASSYTSGGADTQYF. CDR3 in DNA: TGTGCCAGCAGTTATACTAGCGGGGGGGCAGATACGCAGTATTTT.

The chain is built from TRBV27 and TRBJ2-7; a weak D match, TRBD2 (6 bases). Trimming removed 7 bases from V and 2 bases from J, with 21 bases in between. Germline V gene sequence: CDR1 MNHEY, CDR2 SMNVEV (reference sequence). The CDR3 runs 16 residues. CDR3 region: CASNPGPGLTTYEQYF. For the CDR3, the DNA is TGTGCCAGCAACCCAGGTCCGGGACTGACGACCTACGAGCAGTACTTC.

This chain joins TRBV6-2 or TRBV6-3 and TRBJ2-3; D ambiguous. V was trimmed by 1 base and J by 3 bases, leaving 8 bases between them. This CDR3 spans 14 amino acids. Looked up from germline, CDR1 is MNHEY and CDR2 is SVGEGT. In nucleotides, the CDR3 is TGTGCCAGCAGTTACTATACACAAACAGATACGCAGTATTTT. It yields the protein CASSYYTQTDTQYF.

The V and J genes are TRBV7-3 and TRBJ1-3; D not resolved. Germline V gene lookup returns CDR1 SGHTA and CDR2 FQGTGA. The CDR3 sequence is 16 residues long. Trimming took off 4 bases at V and 0 bases at J, with 13 bases between the two ends. The CDR3 DNA reads as TGTGCCAGCAGCTCGGGAACCCCGTTCTCTGGAAACACCATATATTTT. Encoded protein: CASSSGTPFSGNTIYF.

This sequence joins TRBV24-1 and TRBJ2-1; TRBD2 aligns across 12 bases. CDR3 length: 18 amino acids. The V gene end was trimmed by 9 bases and the J gene end by 5 bases; junction bases not matched to a gene: 16. Germline CDR1 and CDR2: KGHDR and SFDVKD. The CDR3 sequence: CATAPGLAGWGGDNEQFF. The CDR3 DNA follows: TGTGCCACCGCGCCCGGACTAGCGGGGTGGGGAGGGGACAATGAGCAGTTCTTC.

V and J are TRBV6-1 and TRBJ1-1; possible D gene TRBD1, 6 bases. Germline CDR1 MNHNS, CDR2 SASEGT. V lost 1 base, J lost 0 bases, and 15 bases lay in between. This CDR3 region has 17 residues. The CDR3 protein is CASSEGQAGKMNTEAFF. CDR3 DNA sequence: TGTGCCAGCAGTGAAGGACAGGCCGGGAAAATGAACACTGAAGCTTTCTTT.